This T cell receptor (beta chain) was obtained from a study of T cells after yellow fever vaccination. TCRdb independently ran MiXCR on the 5' RACE reads; one entry per CDR3 protein. Of 400,000 to 650,000 distinct CDR3 sequences listed, 20% to 25% are singletons. Worth noting for this clonotype: Its specificity is unknown.

Study-level results: Bulk-population clonotypes that are abundant could appear as contaminants in FACS-sorted repertoires. Although the secondary response was weaker, it peaked faster, at day 5 versus 15.

The CDR3 is 16 amino acids. V shed 3 bases, J shed 0 bases, and the junction held 5 bases outside the gene matches. CDR1 and CDR2 (germline): SGHRS, YFSETQ. The clonotype originates from a man between 18 and 29 years old who received the YFV17D yellow fever vaccine. The sample in question was PBMCs, obtained roughly 20 days after the first yellow fever vaccination. The V gene is TRBV5-1, the J gene TRBJ1-3, with 8 bases that match TRBD1. CDR3 sequence: CASSSRQGTSGNTIYF. The CDR3 DNA is TGCGCCAGCAGCTCCCGACAGGGGACCTCTGGAAACACCATATATTTT. Together with reference TRBV5-1 and TRBJ1-3, the CDR3 gives the full variable domain: KAGVTQTPRYLIKTRGQQVTLSCSPISGHRSVSWYQQTPGQGLQFLFEYFSETQRNKGNFPGRFSGRQFSNSRSEMNVSTLELGDSALYLCASSSRQGTSGNTIYFGEGSWLTVV.